The 5 T cell receptor beta chains given below trace back to one sample, sequenced in a study of T cell responses to AZD1222 COVID-19 vaccine. The assay was immunoSEQ multiplex PCR, and TCRdb's table has in-frame clones only and misses some. The profile shows 130,000 to 150,000 clones, roughly 88% of them singletons. The input for sequencing was peripheral blood, taken on day 0 of AZD1222 vaccination. These receptors were taken from an adult in good health.

The genes are TRBV7-2 and TRBJ1-3, with D perhaps TRBD1 (6 bases). Germline values: CDR1 SGHTA, CDR2 FQGNSA. This CDR3 spans 16 amino acids. V dropped 5 bases and J dropped 0 bases, with 14 bases sitting between them. The CDR3 loop is CASSPSGTNSGNTIYF. The CDR3 DNA reads TGTGCCAGCAGCCCCTCCGGGACAAACTCTGGAAACACCATATATTTT.

V is TRBV6-5 and J is TRBJ1-2; 10 bases line up with TRBD1. Germline-derived CDR1 and CDR2 are MNHEY and SVGAGI. Germline trimming cut 0 bases from V and 7 bases from J; bases unmatched to any gene: 5. The CDR3 sequence is 15 residues long. The CDR3 is CASSYSSGTGVGYTF. CDR3 coding DNA: TGTGCCAGCAGTTACTCGTCCGGGACAGGGGTTGGCTACACCTTC.

The chain employs TRBV7-2 and TRBJ1-6; D is unclear. This CDR3 has 14 amino acids. Per germline, CDR1 SGHTA and CDR2 FQGNSA. The V end was cut by 6 bases, the J end by 7 bases, with 13 bases between. The CDR3 coding sequence is TGTGCCAGCAGGTGGACTGAGGGAAATTCACCCCTCCACTTT. Amino acid sequence: CASRWTEGNSPLHF.

V and J are TRBV12-5 and TRBJ2-3; 11 bases are shared with TRBD2. V shed 4 bases and J 2 bases; nucleotides not matched to a gene: 2. The germline V gene has CDR1 LGHNT and CDR2 FRNRAP. This CDR3 is 15 amino acids long. The CDR3 sequence is CASGSSGGPTDTQYF. The CDR3 nucleotides read TGTGCTAGTGGTTCTAGCGGGGGGCCCACAGATACGCAGTATTTT. Full variable domain (missing parts from reference TRBV12-5 and TRBJ2-3): DARVTQTPRHKVTEMGQEVTMRCQPILGHNTVFWYRQTMMQGLELLAYFRNRAPLDDSGMPKDRFSAEMPDATLATLKIQPSEPRDSAVYFCASGSSGGPTDTQYFGPGTRLTVL.

The V call is TRBV7-2, the J call TRBJ1-5; possibly TRBD1 for D (6 bases). The germline gives CDR1 SGHTA, CDR2 FQGNSA. Trimming took 1 base from V and 3 from J, leaving 10 bases between them. The CDR3 has 15 amino acids. The DNA for the CDR3 is TGTGCCAGCAGCTTAGGACAGGTTACCAATCAGCCCCAGCATTTT. Protein: CASSLGQVTNQPQHF.